The clone carrying this T cell receptor (beta chain) has at least ten counts. Antigen unknown. Each CDR3 protein is one row after TCRdb ran MiXCR on the 5' RACE reads. This table has some 600,000 distinct CDR3 sequences, under 8.5% appearing once. This entry belongs to a study of identical twins. Overall study results and limits: Low generation-probability sequences were in excess among twin-shared out-of-frame alpha sequences.

The same data also contributed to another study, on yellow fever vaccine responses in identical twins.

The receptor was isolated from a woman aged 18-29 years in good health. Sequenced: PBMCs.

The CDR3: CSVVRGTSGWSNNEQFF. Written as DNA, the CDR3 is TGCAGCGTTGTGCGTGGGACTAGCGGATGGAGCAACAATGAGCAGTTCTTC. The chain carries TRBV29-1 and TRBJ2-1; 11 nucleotides line up with TRBD2. CDR3 size: 17 residues. From germline, CDR1 is SQVTM and CDR2 ANQGSEA. V dropped 4 bases and J dropped 5; count of bases not matched to a gene: 13.